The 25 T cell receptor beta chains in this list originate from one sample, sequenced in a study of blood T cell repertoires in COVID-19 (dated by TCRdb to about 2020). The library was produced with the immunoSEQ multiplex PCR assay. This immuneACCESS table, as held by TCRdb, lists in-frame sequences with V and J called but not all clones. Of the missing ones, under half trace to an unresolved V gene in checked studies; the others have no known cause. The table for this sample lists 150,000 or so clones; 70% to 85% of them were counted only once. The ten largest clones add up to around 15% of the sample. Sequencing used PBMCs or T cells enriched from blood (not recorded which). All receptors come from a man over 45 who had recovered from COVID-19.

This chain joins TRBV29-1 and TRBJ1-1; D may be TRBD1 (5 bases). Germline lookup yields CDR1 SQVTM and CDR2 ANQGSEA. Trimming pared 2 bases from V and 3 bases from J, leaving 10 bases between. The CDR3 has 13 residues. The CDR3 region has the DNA TGCAGCGTTGAACCCCGGGGGTACACTGAAGCTTTCTTT. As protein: CSVEPRGYTEAFF.

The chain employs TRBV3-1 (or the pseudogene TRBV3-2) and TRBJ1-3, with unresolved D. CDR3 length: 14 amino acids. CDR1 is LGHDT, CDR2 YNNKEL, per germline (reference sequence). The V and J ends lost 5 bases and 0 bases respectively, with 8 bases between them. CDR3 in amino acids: CASSELSSGNTIYF. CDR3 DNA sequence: TGTGCCAGCAGCGAGTTGAGCTCTGGAAACACCATATATTTT.

CDR3 in DNA: TGTGCCAGCAGCGTAAGGGGGGACAGGGAAGGAAACACCATATATTTT. Its translation: CASSVRGDREGNTIYF. This sequence joins TRBV9 and TRBJ1-3; TRBD1 agrees at 9 bases. CDR3 length: 16 residues. V lost 1 base to trimming and J lost 4 bases; unmatched junction nucleotides: 6. The germline CDR1 and CDR2 sequences are SGDLS and YYNGEE.

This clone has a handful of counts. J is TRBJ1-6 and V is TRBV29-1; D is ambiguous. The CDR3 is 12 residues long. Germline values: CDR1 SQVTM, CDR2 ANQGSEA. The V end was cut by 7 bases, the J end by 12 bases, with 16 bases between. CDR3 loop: CSAWAAVGPLHF. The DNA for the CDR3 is TGCAGCGCTTGGGCCGCCGTCGGACCCCTCCACTTT.

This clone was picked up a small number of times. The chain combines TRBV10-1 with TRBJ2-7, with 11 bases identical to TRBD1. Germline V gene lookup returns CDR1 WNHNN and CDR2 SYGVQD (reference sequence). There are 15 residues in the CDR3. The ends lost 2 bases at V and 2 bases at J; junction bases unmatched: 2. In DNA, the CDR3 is TGCGCCAGCAGTGAGGGGACAGGGGGGGCCTACGAGCAGTACTTC. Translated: CASSEGTGGAYEQYF.

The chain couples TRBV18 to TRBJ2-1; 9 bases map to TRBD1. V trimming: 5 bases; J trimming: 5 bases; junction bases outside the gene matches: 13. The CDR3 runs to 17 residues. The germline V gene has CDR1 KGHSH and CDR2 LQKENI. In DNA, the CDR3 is TGTGCCAGCTCAAGCTACCGACAGGGGGGTCACCACAATGAGCAGTTCTTC. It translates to CASSSYRQGGHHNEQFF. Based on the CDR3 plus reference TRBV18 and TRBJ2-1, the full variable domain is NAGVMQNPRHLVRRRGQEARLRCSPMKGHSHVYWYRQLPEEGLKFMVYLQKENIIDESGMPKERFSAEFPKEGPSILRIQQVVRGDSAAYFCASSSYRQGGHHNEQFFGPGTRLTVL.

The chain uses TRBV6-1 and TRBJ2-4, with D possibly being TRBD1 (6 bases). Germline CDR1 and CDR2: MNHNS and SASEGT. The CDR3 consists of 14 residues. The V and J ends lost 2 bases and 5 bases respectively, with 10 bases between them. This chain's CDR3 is CASSESTGQNIQYF. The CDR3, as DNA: TGTGCCAGCAGTGAATCGACAGGACAAAACATTCAGTACTTC.

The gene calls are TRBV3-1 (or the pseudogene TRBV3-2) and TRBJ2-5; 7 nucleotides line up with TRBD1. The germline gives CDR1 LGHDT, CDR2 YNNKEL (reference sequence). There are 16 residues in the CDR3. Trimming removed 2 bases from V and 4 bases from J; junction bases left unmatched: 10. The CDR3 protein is CASSQRPSGGRETQYF. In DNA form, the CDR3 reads TGTGCCAGCAGCCAACGCCCTTCAGGGGGAAGAGAGACCCAGTACTTC.

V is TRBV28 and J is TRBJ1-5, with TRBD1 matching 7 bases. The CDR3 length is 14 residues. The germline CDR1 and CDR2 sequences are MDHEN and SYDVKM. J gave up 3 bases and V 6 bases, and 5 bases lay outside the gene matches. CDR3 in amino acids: CASRPGQTNQPQHF. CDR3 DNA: TGTGCCAGCAGACCGGGACAGACCAATCAGCCCCAGCATTTT.

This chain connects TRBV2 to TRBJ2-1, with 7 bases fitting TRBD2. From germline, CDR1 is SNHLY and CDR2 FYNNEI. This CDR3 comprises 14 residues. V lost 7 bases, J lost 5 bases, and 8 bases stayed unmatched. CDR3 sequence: CASTPGLNNNEQFF. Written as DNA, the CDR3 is TGTGCCAGCACCCCGGGACTAAATAACAATGAGCAGTTCTTC.

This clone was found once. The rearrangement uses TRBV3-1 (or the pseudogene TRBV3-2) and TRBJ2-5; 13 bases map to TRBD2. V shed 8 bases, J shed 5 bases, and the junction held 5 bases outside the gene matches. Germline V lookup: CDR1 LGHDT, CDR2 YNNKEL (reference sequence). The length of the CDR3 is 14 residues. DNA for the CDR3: TGTGCCAGCCAGACACTAGCGGGGGGGGAGACCCAGTACTTC. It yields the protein CASQTLAGGETQYF.

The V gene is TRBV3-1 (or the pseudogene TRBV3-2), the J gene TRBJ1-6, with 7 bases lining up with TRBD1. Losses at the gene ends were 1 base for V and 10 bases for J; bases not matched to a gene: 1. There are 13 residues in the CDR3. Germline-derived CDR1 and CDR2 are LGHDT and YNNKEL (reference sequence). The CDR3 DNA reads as TGTGCCAGCAGCCAAGCCAGGGGGTCACCCCTCCACTTT. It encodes CASSQARGSPLHF.

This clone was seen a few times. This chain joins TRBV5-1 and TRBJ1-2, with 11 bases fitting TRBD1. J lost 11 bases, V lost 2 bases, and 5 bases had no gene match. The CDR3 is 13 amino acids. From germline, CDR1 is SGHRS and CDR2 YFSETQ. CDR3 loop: CASSLGTGGFYTF. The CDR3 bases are TGCGCCAGCAGCTTAGGGACAGGGGGGTTTTACACCTTC.

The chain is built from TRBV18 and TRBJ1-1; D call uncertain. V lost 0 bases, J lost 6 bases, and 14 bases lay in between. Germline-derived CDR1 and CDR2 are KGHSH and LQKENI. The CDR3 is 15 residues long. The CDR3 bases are TGTGCCAGCTCACCACCGTCACAGAACAACCCTGAAGCTTTCTTT. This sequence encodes CASSPPSQNNPEAFF.

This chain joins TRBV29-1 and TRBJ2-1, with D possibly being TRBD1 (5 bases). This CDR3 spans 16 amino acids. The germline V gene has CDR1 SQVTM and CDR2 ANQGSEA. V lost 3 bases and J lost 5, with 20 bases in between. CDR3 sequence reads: CSVDGTALGLNNEQFF. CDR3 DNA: TGCAGCGTTGACGGAACGGCCCTGGGGCTAAACAATGAGCAGTTCTTC.

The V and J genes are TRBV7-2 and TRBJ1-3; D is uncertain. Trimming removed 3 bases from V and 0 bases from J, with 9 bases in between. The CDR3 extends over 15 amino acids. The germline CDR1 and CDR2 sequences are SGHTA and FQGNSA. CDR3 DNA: TGTGCCAGCAGCTTGTGGTCCAGCTCTGGAAACACCATATATTTT. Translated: CASSLWSSSGNTIYF. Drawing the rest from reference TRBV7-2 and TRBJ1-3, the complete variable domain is GAGVSQSPSNKVTEKGKDVELRCDPISGHTALYWYRQSLGQGLEFLIYFQGNSAPDKSGLPSDRFSAERTGGSVSTLTIQRTQQEDSAVYLCASSLWSSSGNTIYFGEGSWLTVV.

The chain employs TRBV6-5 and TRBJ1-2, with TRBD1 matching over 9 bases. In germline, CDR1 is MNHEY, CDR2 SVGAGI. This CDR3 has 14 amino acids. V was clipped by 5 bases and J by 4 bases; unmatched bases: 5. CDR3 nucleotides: TGTGCCAGCAGTCTTGGGACAGGGACCTATGGCTACACCTTC. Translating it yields CASSLGTGTYGYTF.

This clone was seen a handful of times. The CDR3 loop reads CASSPLATYNEQFF. For the CDR3, the DNA is TGTGCCAGCTCACCACTCGCGACCTACAATGAGCAGTTCTTC. The rearrangement joins TRBV18 to TRBJ2-1; D gene unclear. CDR3 length: 14 residues. Germline V CDR1 and CDR2: KGHSH, LQKENI. V dropped 1 base and J dropped 2 bases, with 6 bases sitting between them.

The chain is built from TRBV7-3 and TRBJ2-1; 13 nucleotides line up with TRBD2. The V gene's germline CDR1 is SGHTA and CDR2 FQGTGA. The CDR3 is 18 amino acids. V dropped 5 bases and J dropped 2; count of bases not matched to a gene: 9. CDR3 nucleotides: TGTGCCAGCAGCCACAGGGGGACTAGCGGGGTTACCTACAATGAGCAGTTCTTC. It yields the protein CASSHRGTSGVTYNEQFF.

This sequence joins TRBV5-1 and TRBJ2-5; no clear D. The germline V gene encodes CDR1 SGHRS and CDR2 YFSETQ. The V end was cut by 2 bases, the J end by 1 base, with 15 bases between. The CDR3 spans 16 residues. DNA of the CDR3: TGCGCCAGCAGCTTCGGTTCTAACTCGCTCCAAGAGACCCAGTACTTC. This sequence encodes CASSFGSNSLQETQYF.

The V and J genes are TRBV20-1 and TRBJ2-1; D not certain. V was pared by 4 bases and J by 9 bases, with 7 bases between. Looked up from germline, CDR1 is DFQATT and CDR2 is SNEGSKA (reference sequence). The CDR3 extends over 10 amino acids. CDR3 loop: CSAIAGEQFF. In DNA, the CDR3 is TGCAGTGCTATAGCCGGTGAGCAGTTCTTC.

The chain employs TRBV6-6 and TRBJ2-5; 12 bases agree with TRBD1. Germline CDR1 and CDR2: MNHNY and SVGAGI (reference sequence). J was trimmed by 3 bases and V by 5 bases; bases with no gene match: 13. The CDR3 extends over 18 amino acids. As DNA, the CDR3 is TGTGCCAGCAGTCCAATCTTTGCGGGACAGGGGGCTGAAGAGACCCAGTACTTC. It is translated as CASSPIFAGQGAEETQYF.

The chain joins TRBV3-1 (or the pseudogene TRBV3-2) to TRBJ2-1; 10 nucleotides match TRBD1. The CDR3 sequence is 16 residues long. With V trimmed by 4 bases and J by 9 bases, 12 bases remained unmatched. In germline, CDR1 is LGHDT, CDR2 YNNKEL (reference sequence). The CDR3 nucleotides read TGTGCCAGCAGCCGCCCGGGACAGGGGCGGTGGGGTGAGCAGTTCTTC. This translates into CASSRPGQGRWGEQFF.

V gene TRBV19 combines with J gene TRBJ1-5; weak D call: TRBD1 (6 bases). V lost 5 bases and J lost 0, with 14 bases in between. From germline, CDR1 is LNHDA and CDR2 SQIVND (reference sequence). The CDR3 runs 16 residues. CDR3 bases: TGTGCCAGTAGTGACACAGGGTGGAATAGCAATCAGCCCCAGCATTTT. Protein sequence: CASSDTGWNSNQPQHF.

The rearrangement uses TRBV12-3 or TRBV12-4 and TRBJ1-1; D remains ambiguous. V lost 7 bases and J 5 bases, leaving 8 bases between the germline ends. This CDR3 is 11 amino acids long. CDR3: CASTPGTEAFF. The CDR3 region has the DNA TGTGCCAGCACCCCGGGGACTGAAGCTTTCTTT.